These T cell receptor beta chains were read from a single sample in a study of T cell changes during pregnancy in multiple sclerosis. Assay: immunoSEQ multiplex PCR; the TCRdb copy retains only in-frame clones and omits some. Here the sample spans 45,000 to 55,000 clones, around 90% being singletons. The starting material was peripheral blood, obtained in the first trimester of pregnancy. Receptor source: a female donor in good health, enrolled as a control in a pregnancy study. Each CDR3 is given without its conserved first and last residue. Clone size is given for some rows only: seen once, a few or many times, or a class if the clone is expanded.

size,V,J,CDR3
few,TRBV5-1,TRBJ2-3,ASSLVTSGGATDTQY
NA,TRBV9,TRBJ2-2,ASSVARVTGELF
NA,TRBV5-1,TRBJ2-7,ASSLRETSASEQY
NA,TRBV6-1,TRBJ2-2,ASSESERGELF
NA,TRBV5-6,TRBJ2-5,ASTLGGSGSLETQY
once,TRBV5-1,TRBJ2-3,ASSSGLAGALSTDTQY
NA,TRBV19,TRBJ2-5,ASSKTSGGFETQY
NA,TRBV4-1,TRBJ2-2,ASSQAESTGELF
NA,TRBV6-1,TRBJ2-5,ASSLSGLETQY
NA,TRBV7-9,TRBJ2-7,ASSKKGWRDEQY
once,TRBV4-1,TRBJ1-1,ASSQVGVAF
NA,TRBV23-1,TRBJ2-7,ASSQQGQTSSYEQY
few,TRBV5-6,TRBJ2-7,ASSIGTPYEQY
few,TRBV7-9,TRBJ1-1,ASSLEQGSGTEAF
once,TRBV19,TRBJ1-2,ASSNTGMETNYGYT
NA,TRBV6-5,TRBJ2-5,ASSYSIYRGQETQY
NA,TRBV13,TRBJ2-1,ASNPRTSREQF
NA,TRBV10-3,TRBJ2-7,AISEANAGDRSYEQY
once,TRBV4-2,TRBJ2-3,ASSQEVPGQGTDTQY
NA,TRBV11-1,TRBJ2-1,ASSFSFGKGNNEQF
few,TRBV7-2,TRBJ2-3,ASSQFADTQY
NA,TRBV28,TRBJ1-1,ASRLAMDTEAF
NA,TRBV18,TRBJ2-2,ASSPTQGASRPVSAGELF
few,TRBV6-1,TRBJ1-5,ASSARDSNQPQH
NA,TRBV2,TRBJ2-3,ASTTGLAASTDTQY
NA,TRBV5-6,TRBJ1-1,ASSSGQGYTEAF
NA,TRBV9,TRBJ1-2,ASSPPGGSLGYT
NA,TRBV7-3,TRBJ1-1,ASSLAPGGEAF
NA,TRBV5-1,TRBJ2-7,ASSLDGWTGRDEQY
few,TRBV7-9,TRBJ2-5,ASSLLGGGQETQY
NA,TRBV30,TRBJ2-7,AWKLQGGEQY
NA,TRBV19,TRBJ2-5,ASSIGGTGQETQY
once,TRBV5-1,TRBJ2-1,ASSTAGEAGNEQF
NA,TRBV5-1,TRBJ2-3,ASSSTSLSTDTQY
NA,TRBV5-6,TRBJ1-2,ASSAGQGGYGYT
NA,TRBV7-2,TRBJ2-1,ASSSTSDRYNEQF
NA,TRBV5-6,TRBJ2-7,ASSFGTGAGYEQY
NA,TRBV5-1,TRBJ2-5,ASSRGQTEETQY
once,TRBV7-2,TRBJ2-7,ASSMSRSREQY
once,TRBV2,TRBJ2-6,ASSEEAGHSGANVLT
NA,TRBV7-9,TRBJ1-5,ASSLDRGSNQPQH
NA,TRBV5-1,TRBJ1-3,ASSLGKGLY